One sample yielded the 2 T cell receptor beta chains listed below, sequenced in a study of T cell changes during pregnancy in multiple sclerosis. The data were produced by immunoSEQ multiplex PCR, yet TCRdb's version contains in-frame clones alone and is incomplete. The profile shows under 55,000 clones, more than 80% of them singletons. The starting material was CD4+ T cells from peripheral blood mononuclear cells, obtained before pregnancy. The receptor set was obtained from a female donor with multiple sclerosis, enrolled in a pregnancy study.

CDR3 loop: CSVGLGQGNTEAFF. In nucleotides, the CDR3 is TGCAGCGTTGGGTTGGGACAGGGTAACACTGAAGCTTTCTTT. The chain employs TRBV29-1 and TRBJ1-1; 9 nucleotides align to TRBD1. The CDR3 loop spans 14 amino acids. Germline trimming cut 4 bases from V and 2 bases from J; bases unmatched to any gene: 5. Germline V lookup: CDR1 SQVTM, CDR2 ANQGSEA. The full variable domain, completed using reference TRBV29-1 and TRBJ1-1, is SAVISQKPSRDICQRGTSLTIQCQVDSQVTMMFWYRQQPGQSLTLIATANQGSEATYESGFVIDKFPISRPNLTFSTLTVSNMSPEDSSIYLCSVGLGQGNTEAFFGQGTRLTVV.

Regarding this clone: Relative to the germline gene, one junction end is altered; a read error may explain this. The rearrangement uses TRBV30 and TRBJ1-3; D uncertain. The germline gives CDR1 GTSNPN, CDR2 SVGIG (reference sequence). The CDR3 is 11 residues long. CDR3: CAWSGGRRESF. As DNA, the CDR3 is TGTGCCTGGAGTGGAGGCAGAAGAGAGAGTTTT.